A single sample gave rise to the 20 T cell receptor beta chains below, sequenced in a study of blood T cell repertoires in COVID-19. Assay used: immunoSEQ multiplex PCR; TCRdb lists only in-frame clones, some missing. This sample has roughly 250,000 clones, with 90% to 95% found just once. The sequenced sample was PBMCs or T cells enriched from blood (not recorded which). These receptor sequences come from a young woman who had recovered from COVID-19.

The CDR3 here is CATRENRDKQYF. The CDR3 nucleotides are TGTGCCACCCGGGAAAACAGGGACAAGCAGTACTTC. The chain uses TRBV6-5 and TRBJ2-7, with D possibly being TRBD1 (6 bases). Deletions cut 10 bases from V and 8 bases from J, with 18 bases between. The CDR3 runs to 12 residues. Germline lookup yields CDR1 MNHEY and CDR2 SVGAGI.

The chain links TRBV7-3 to TRBJ1-2; TRBD1 agrees at 7 bases. The CDR3 length is 13 residues. CDR1 and CDR2 from the germline V gene are SGHTA and FQGTGA. Losses at the gene ends were 6 bases for V and 5 bases for J; bases not matched to a gene: 6. The CDR3 loop is CASSRGTVYGYTF. The DNA for the CDR3 is TGTGCCAGCAGTAGAGGGACAGTATATGGCTACACCTTC.

This rearrangement joins TRBV9 to TRBJ1-1; tentatively, D is TRBD1 (6 bases). With 0 bases removed from V and 0 bases from J, the gap between germline ends came to 15 bases. The CDR3 length is 17 residues. From germline, CDR1 is SGDLS and CDR2 YYNGEE. The CDR3 sequence is CASSVAGAGTMNTEAFF. CDR3 bases: TGTGCCAGCAGCGTAGCGGGGGCAGGGACTATGAACACTGAAGCTTTCTTT.

The rearrangement joins TRBV3-1 (or the pseudogene TRBV3-2) to TRBJ2-7; D is perhaps TRBD1 (7 bases). Germline assignment: CDR1 LGHDT and CDR2 YNNKEL (reference sequence). The V end lost 4 bases, the J end lost 4 bases, and 14 bases lay between the germline ends. The length of the CDR3 is 14 residues. CDR3: CASSPRQGGYEQYF. CDR3 DNA: TGTGCCAGCAGCCCGAGACAGGGAGGATACGAGCAGTACTTC.

The rearrangement uses TRBV11-2 and TRBJ2-3; maybe TRBD2 (6 bases). CDR1 and CDR2 (germline): SGHAT, FQNNGV. The CDR3 is 15 amino acids. Deletions cut 4 bases from V and 1 base from J, with 12 bases between. Written as DNA, the CDR3 is TGTGCCAGCAGCTGGGGGGTGGGGGGCACAGATACGCAGTATTTT. It is translated as CASSWGVGGTDTQYF.

The chain carries TRBV5-6 and TRBJ2-2, with D possibly TRBD2 on 5 matching bases. CDR1 is SGHDT, CDR2 YYEEEE, per germline. CDR3 length: 14 amino acids. The V and J ends lost 0 bases and 2 bases respectively, with 5 bases between them. The CDR3 here is CASSLGLNTGELFF. In nucleotides, the CDR3 is TGTGCCAGCAGCTTGGGACTAAACACCGGGGAGCTGTTTTTT.

This chain uses TRBV27 with TRBJ2-7, with a tentative D call TRBD1 (6 bases). Trimming cost V 8 bases and J 7 bases, with 27 bases left between them. The CDR3 extends over 16 amino acids. Germline CDR1 MNHEY, CDR2 SMNVEV (reference sequence). CDR3 loop: CASSYKSGPRGREQYF. The CDR3 bases are TGTGCCAGCTCCTACAAATCCGGGCCCAGGGGTCGAGAGCAGTACTTC.

This chain links TRBV7-9 with TRBJ2-3, with 10 bases identical to TRBD1. Losses at the gene ends were 4 bases for V and 0 bases for J; bases not matched to a gene: 4. This CDR3 spans 16 amino acids. Germline-derived CDR1 and CDR2 are SEHNR and FQNEAQ (reference sequence). The CDR3 is CASSYGDRGSTDTQYF. DNA of the CDR3: TGTGCCAGCAGCTACGGGGACAGGGGCAGCACAGATACGCAGTATTTT. Variable domain in full (rest from reference TRBV7-9 and TRBJ2-3): DTGVSQNPRHKITKRGQNVTFRCDPISEHNRLYWYRQTLGQGPEFLTYFQNEAQLEKSRLLSDRFSAERPKGSFSTLEIQRTEQGDSAMYLCASSYGDRGSTDTQYFGPGTRLTVL.

The chain employs TRBV19 and TRBJ1-4; D is uncertain. Trimming took off 3 bases at V and 6 bases at J, with 14 bases between the two ends. This CDR3 is built from 15 residues. Per the germline V gene, CDR1 is LNHDA and CDR2 is SQIVND (reference sequence). The CDR3 sequence: CASSMPGGSHEKLFF. The CDR3 DNA is TGTGCCAGTAGTATGCCGGGAGGGAGTCATGAAAAACTGTTTTTT.

The CDR3 reads CASSQEGSGGYDEQFF. The CDR3 DNA reads TGTGCCAGCAGCCAAGAGGGTAGCGGGGGTTACGATGAGCAGTTCTTC. This chain joins TRBV4-2 and TRBJ2-1; the match to TRBD2 covers 9 bases. Germline V gene sequence: CDR1 LGHNA, CDR2 YNFKEQ. The V segment lost 0 bases and the J segment 8 bases; nucleotides outside the gene matches: 8. The CDR3 covers 16 residues.

V and J are TRBV28 and TRBJ2-1; D ambiguous. V gave up 6 bases and J gave up 0 bases, with 9 bases separating them. There are 14 residues in the CDR3. In germline, CDR1 is MDHEN, CDR2 SYDVKM. The CDR3, as DNA: TGTGCCAGCAGCCTAGGTAGCTCCTACAATGAGCAGTTCTTC. Residues: CASSLGSSYNEQFF.

The chain couples TRBV3-1 (or the pseudogene TRBV3-2) to TRBJ1-6, with D possibly matching TRBD1 (5 bases). This CDR3 is 18 amino acids long. V lost 1 base to trimming and J lost 0 bases, with 13 bases between them. The germline V gene has CDR1 LGHDT and CDR2 YNNKEL (reference sequence). The CDR3 loop is CASSQVGGGSSYNSPLHF. The CDR3 DNA is TGTGCCAGCAGCCAAGTGGGGGGAGGGAGCTCCTATAATTCACCCCTCCACTTT.

The chain employs TRBV27 and TRBJ2-7; D is undetermined. The CDR3 sequence is 13 residues long. Germline V gene lookup returns CDR1 MNHEY and CDR2 SMNVEV (reference sequence). Trimming took 6 bases from V and 4 from J, leaving 13 bases between them. CDR3 in amino acids: CASRDFGSYEQYF. In DNA form, the CDR3 reads TGTGCCAGCAGAGATTTCGGGTCTTACGAGCAGTACTTC.

Many counts were recorded for this clone. The chain carries TRBV6-4 and TRBJ2-2, with 8 bases that match TRBD2. This CDR3 comprises 15 residues. V dropped 0 bases and J dropped 7; count of bases not matched to a gene: 4. Germline CDR1 reads MRHNA; CDR2 reads SNTAGT. The CDR3 protein is CASSDSAGGSGELFF. The CDR3 bases are TGTGCCAGCAGTGACTCGGCGGGAGGTAGCGGGGAGCTGTTTTTT.

This clone was found a few times. The J gene is TRBJ2-2, the V gene TRBV6-2 or TRBV6-3; 10 bases align to TRBD2. The germline V gene has CDR1 MNHEY and CDR2 SVGEGT. Germline trimming cut 6 bases from V and 3 bases from J; bases unmatched to any gene: 4. This CDR3 is built from 15 residues. Written as DNA, the CDR3 is TGTGCCAGCAGCCCTAGCGGGAGAGACACCGGGGAGCTGTTTTTT. Its protein product is CASSPSGRDTGELFF.

The chain couples TRBV7-2 to TRBJ1-5; no clear D gene. Trimming pared 1 base from V and 9 bases from J, leaving 10 bases between. The CDR3 sequence is 13 residues long. Germline lookup yields CDR1 SGHTA and CDR2 FQGNSA. DNA of the CDR3: TGTGCCAGCAGCTTAGGCGGGGTCCGGCCCCAGCATTTT. Protein sequence: CASSLGGVRPQHF.

The V call is TRBV2, the J call TRBJ1-2, with no clear D. Looked up from germline, CDR1 is SNHLY and CDR2 is FYNNEI. The CDR3 length is 12 residues. The ends were cut back, 11 bases at V and 4 bases at J, with 14 bases in the middle. CDR3 nucleotide sequence: TGTGCCTCGCGGGAGTATAGCTATGGCTACACCTTC. Translated, it gives CASREYSYGYTF.

V is TRBV7-9 and J is TRBJ2-5; 8 nucleotides line up with TRBD1. The length of the CDR3 is 14 residues. The V segment lost 2 bases and the J segment 4 bases; nucleotides outside the gene matches: 3. Germline V CDR1 and CDR2: SEHNR, FQNEAQ (reference sequence). CDR3 sequence reads: CASSLSGTGETQYF. CDR3 in DNA: TGTGCCAGCAGCTTATCCGGGACAGGAGAGACCCAGTACTTC.

This chain links TRBV11-3 with TRBJ2-6; D unclear. Germline lookup yields CDR1 SGHNT and CDR2 YENEEA. The CDR3 runs to 12 residues. V lost 7 bases and J lost 4, with 5 bases in between. The CDR3 DNA follows: TGTGCCAGCACCACAGGGGCCAACGTCCTGACTTTC. This codes for CASTTGANVLTF.

This chain uses TRBV6-1 with TRBJ2-5; D perhaps matches TRBD2 (6 bases). CDR1 is MNHNS and CDR2 is SASEGT in the germline V gene. The CDR3 contains 15 residues. Trimming cost V 2 bases and J 5 bases, with 15 bases left between them. The CDR3 here is CASSEMGSGSETQYF. The CDR3 coding sequence is TGTGCCAGCAGTGAAATGGGTAGCGGCTCGGAGACCCAGTACTTC.